The following is a T cell receptor (beta chain) sequence with its context. Its antigen is currently unknown. Carried by the TCR beta cDNA libraries were unique molecular identifiers. TCRdb reprocessed the PCR reads via MiXCR and lists one record per CDR3 protein. The profile shows hundreds of thousands of distinct CDR3 sequences, around 60% of them singletons. CDR3 length equals 14 residues. Germline CDR1 reads SGHRS; CDR2 reads YFSETQ. The J segment lost 3 bases and the V segment lost 3 bases, leaving 4 bases of the junction unmatched. These data belong to a study of post-analysis software for immune sequencing data. Study context: Several disease courses (relapsing-remitting, secondary progressive and progressive-relapsing) of multiple sclerosis were included. General study results and limits: Controls had lower frequencies than patients of roughly five TRBV segments, which included TRBV5-6, TRBV5-1 and TRBV20-1.

The source is a girl aged 2-9 years with multiple sclerosis. The chain has TRBV5-1 and TRBJ2-7, with 9 bases that match TRBD1. Sequenced input: blood. The CDR3 region has the DNA TGCGCCAGCAGCTCTGCGACAGGGGGCTACGAGCAGTACTTC. Its protein product is CASSSATGGYEQYF.